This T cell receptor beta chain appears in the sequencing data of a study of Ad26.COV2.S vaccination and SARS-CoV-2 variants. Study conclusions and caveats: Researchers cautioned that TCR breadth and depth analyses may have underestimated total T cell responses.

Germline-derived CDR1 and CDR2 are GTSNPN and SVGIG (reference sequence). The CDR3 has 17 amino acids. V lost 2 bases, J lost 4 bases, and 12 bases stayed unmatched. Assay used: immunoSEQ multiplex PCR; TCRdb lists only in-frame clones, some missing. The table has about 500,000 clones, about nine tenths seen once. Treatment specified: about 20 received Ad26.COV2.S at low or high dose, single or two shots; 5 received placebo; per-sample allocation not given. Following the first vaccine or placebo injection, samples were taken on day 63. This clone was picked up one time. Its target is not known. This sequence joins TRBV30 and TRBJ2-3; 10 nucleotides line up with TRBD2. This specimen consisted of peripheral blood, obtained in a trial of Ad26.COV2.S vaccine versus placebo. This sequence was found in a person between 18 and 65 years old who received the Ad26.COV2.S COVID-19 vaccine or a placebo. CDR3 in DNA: TGTGCCTGGAGTCGTGGGAGGACTAGCGGACACCCAGATACGCAGTATTTT. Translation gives CAWSRGRTSGHPDTQYF.